The 17 T cell receptor beta chains listed next were all sequenced from one sample in a study of CD8 T cells in ankylosing spondylitis. TCRdb itself ran the 5' RACE reads through MiXCR, one entry per CDR3 protein. In the table there are 350,000 or so distinct CDR3 sequences, 14% to 15% of which are singletons. The sample consisted of blood, either unsorted or a sorted T cell fraction (not recorded which). The receptors stem from a male donor with ankylosing spondylitis or in good health (not recorded which).

This clonotype was seen at least ten times. V is TRBV12-3 or TRBV12-4 and J is TRBJ2-3, with D tentatively TRBD2 (5 bases). The CDR3 is 14 amino acids. V lost 11 bases to trimming and J lost 6 bases, with 21 bases between them. The chain's CDR3 is CASSGLSRVDTQYF. The CDR3 nucleotides are TGTGCCTCCAGCGGCCTCTCTAGAGTCGATACGCAGTATTTT.

This clonotype was observed a handful of times. The chain employs TRBV20-1 and TRBJ2-7; no reliable D call. This CDR3 is 14 amino acids long. CDR1 is DFQATT, CDR2 SNEGSKA, per germline (reference sequence). The V end was cut by 0 bases, the J end by 1 base, with 10 bases between. The CDR3 loop is CSARDGTGSYEQYF. CDR3 DNA sequence: TGCAGTGCTAGAGATGGAACTGGTTCCTACGAGCAGTACTTC.

V gene TRBV3-1 combines with J gene TRBJ2-2; D unresolved. The CDR3 spans 14 residues. CDR1 LGHDT and CDR2 YNNKEL come from the germline V gene (reference sequence). V gave up 3 bases and J gave up 8 bases, with 13 bases separating them. The CDR3 coding sequence is TGTGCCAGCAGCCATAGGACGAGATTGGGGGAGCTGTTTTTT. It is translated as CASSHRTRLGELFF.

The chain carries TRBV5-1 and TRBJ2-2; 8 nucleotides align to TRBD2. The V gene end was trimmed by 0 bases and the J gene end by 5 bases; junction bases not matched to a gene: 6. The CDR3 length is 16 residues. Germline CDR1 SGHRS, CDR2 YFSETQ. The CDR3 reads CASSLEAGELTGELFF. For the CDR3, the DNA is TGCGCCAGCAGCTTGGAAGCGGGGGAACTAACCGGGGAGCTGTTTTTT.

This clonotype occurred a few times. V gene TRBV3-1 combines with J gene TRBJ1-5; D is uncertain. Per germline, CDR1 LGHDT and CDR2 YNNKEL (reference sequence). The CDR3 runs 13 residues. Deletions cut 4 bases from V and 4 bases from J, with 8 bases between. The CDR3: CASSPMVNQPQHF. The CDR3 DNA is TGTGCCAGCAGCCCGATGGTTAATCAGCCCCAGCATTTT. The full variable domain, with the rest looked up from reference TRBV3-1 and TRBJ1-5, is DTAVSQTPKYLVTQMGNDKSIKCEQNLGHDTMYWYKQDSKKFLKIMFSYNNKELIINETVPNRFSPKSPDKAHLNLHINSLELGDSAVYFCASSPMVNQPQHFGDGTRLSIL.

This clonotype was picked up a small number of times. The V gene is TRBV25-1, the J gene TRBJ2-3; D unresolved. CDR3 length equals 12 residues. Germline V gene sequence: CDR1 MGHDK, CDR2 SYGVNS. Trimming took 8 bases from V and 0 from J, leaving 6 bases between them. CDR3 bases: TGTGCCAGCTGCAGCAGCACAGATACGCAGTATTTT. Translating gives CASCSSTDTQYF.

The chain joins TRBV5-6 to TRBJ1-2; no firm D call. Germline V lookup: CDR1 SGHDT, CDR2 YYEEEE. The CDR3 length is 13 residues. V was shortened by 0 bases and J by 6 bases, with 9 bases between the two germline ends. CDR3 sequence (DNA): TGTGCCAGCAGCTTGGTAGACGTGGATGGCTACACCTTC. This codes for CASSLVDVDGYTF.

This clonotype has a handful of counts. This sequence joins TRBV27 and TRBJ2-5; D is perhaps TRBD1 (7 bases). Germline CDR1 is MNHEY and CDR2 is SMNVEV (reference sequence). The CDR3 totals 14 residues. Trimming shortened V by 0 bases and J by 7 bases, and 12 bases separated the two germline ends. The CDR3 region has the DNA TGTGCCAGCAGTTTATCCGGCAGGGGGGTGACCCAGTACTTC. This translates into CASSLSGRGVTQYF.

In its sample, this clonotype was seen many times. This chain links TRBV11-2 with TRBJ1-3, with D perhaps TRBD1 (5 bases). The length of the CDR3 is 17 residues. The germline gives CDR1 SGHAT, CDR2 FQNNGV. Trimming cost V 0 bases and J 4 bases, with 16 bases left between them. The CDR3 reads CASSLEGPGVSGNTIYF. Written as DNA, the CDR3 is TGTGCCAGCAGCTTAGAAGGGCCGGGGGTATCGGGAAACACCATATATTTT. Drawing the rest from reference TRBV11-2 and TRBJ1-3, the complete variable domain is EAGVAQSPRYKIIEKRQSVAFWCNPISGHATLYWYQQILGQGPKLLIQFQNNGVVDDSQLPKDRFSAERLKGVDSTLKIQPAKLEDSAVYLCASSLEGPGVSGNTIYFGEGSWLTVV.

The chain links TRBV20-1 to TRBJ2-7; D might be TRBD2 (5 bases). The CDR3 covers 15 residues. V was cut by 0 bases and J by 6 bases, with 18 bases left in between. CDR1 is DFQATT, CDR2 SNEGSKA, per germline (reference sequence). The CDR3 spells CSARDLILGRSEQYF. CDR3 DNA sequence: TGCAGTGCTAGAGATTTGATACTAGGCAGGTCCGAGCAGTACTTC.

The chain uses TRBV5-1 and TRBJ1-3; 7 nucleotides agree with TRBD1. The CDR3 totals 16 residues. Germline CDR1 reads SGHRS; CDR2 reads YFSETQ. After removal of 0 bases from V and 4 bases from J, the junction contained 7 bases not matched to a gene. The chain's CDR3 is CASSLAQTGLGNTIYF. The CDR3 region has the DNA TGCGCCAGCAGCTTGGCCCAGACAGGGCTAGGAAACACCATATATTTT.

The CDR3 sequence: CASSPAGHITDTQYF. The CDR3 DNA reads as TGCGCCAGCAGCCCCGCGGGACACATCACAGATACGCAGTATTTT. The chain joins TRBV5-1 to TRBJ2-3; D could derive from TRBD1 or TRBD2 (6 bases each). This CDR3 has 15 residues. V lost 4 bases and J 2 bases, leaving 14 bases between the germline ends. Germline values: CDR1 SGHRS, CDR2 YFSETQ.

This chain links TRBV12-3 or TRBV12-4 with TRBJ1-3, with 10 nucleotides matching TRBD1. The trim removed 8 bases at V and 0 bases at J, leaving 7 bases unmatched. The CDR3 runs to 16 residues. The CDR3 sequence: CASSRDRGLSGNTIYF. The CDR3 DNA is TGTGCCAGCTCCCGGGACAGGGGCCTCTCTGGAAACACCATATATTTT.

The chain employs TRBV5-1 and TRBJ2-2, with D possibly matching TRBD1 (5 bases). CDR3 size: 16 residues. Germline CDR1 and CDR2: SGHRS and YFSETQ. The germline V and J ends were trimmed by 0 bases and 6 bases, with 15 bases remaining between them. For the CDR3, the DNA is TGCGCCAGCAGCTTGGCGGGCCAGGGAAACCCCGGGGAGCTGTTTTTT. This gives the protein CASSLAGQGNPGELFF.

This clonotype showed up just a few times. This sequence joins TRBV30 and TRBJ2-2, with 10 nucleotides matching TRBD1. CDR1 is GTSNPN, CDR2 SVGIG, per germline (reference sequence). J lost 4 bases, V lost 2 bases, and 7 bases had no gene match. The CDR3 is made up of 16 amino acids. This CDR3 is CAWSQRTGGSTGELFF. In DNA, the CDR3 is TGTGCCTGGAGTCAAAGGACAGGGGGATCCACCGGGGAGCTGTTTTTT.

This sequence joins TRBV5-1 and TRBJ2-1, with a possible D match to TRBD2 (5 bases). The CDR3 contains 11 residues. V dropped 6 bases and J dropped 5 bases, with 6 bases sitting between them. CDR1 is SGHRS and CDR2 is YFSETQ in the germline V gene. The CDR3, as DNA: TGCGCCAGCAAGGGAGACAATGAGCAGTTCTTC. Protein product: CASKGDNEQFF. The full variable domain, with the rest looked up from reference TRBV5-1 and TRBJ2-1, is KAGVTQTPRYLIKTRGQQVTLSCSPISGHRSVSWYQQTPGQGLQFLFEYFSETQRNKGNFPGRFSGRQFSNSRSEMNVSTLELGDSALYLCASKGDNEQFFGPGTRLTVL.

Many counts were recorded for this clonotype. The V gene is TRBV20-1, the J gene TRBJ2-5, with a tentative D call TRBD1 (7 bases). With 6 bases removed from V and 5 bases from J, the gap between germline ends came to 19 bases. This CDR3 is 14 amino acids long. The V gene's germline CDR1 is DFQATT and CDR2 SNEGSKA (reference sequence). CDR3 nucleotides: TGCAGTGCCCCAAGGGGGGCAGGGGGGGAGACCCAGTACTTC. This codes for CSAPRGAGGETQYF.